The entry below describes one TCR beta chain. Its antigen is not known. MiXCR was run by TCRdb on the reads, yielding one entry per CDR3 protein. Seen here are about 220,000 distinct CDR3 sequences, 35% to 45% observed once, and the top ten hold around 64%. The data belong to a study of T cell repertoires in cytomegalovirus infection. Study details: An indication of both CMV infection and matching HLA type came from public TCR beta signatures.

Overall study findings and caveats: HLA-C-restricted CMV-specific TCR beta clonotypes were dominant in the ex vivo response. Cumulative frequency (of public TCR beta family members) identified carriers of CMV plus the relevant HLA.

Germline V lookup: CDR1 SEHNR, CDR2 FQNEAQ (reference sequence). The CDR3 length is 14 residues. V was clipped by 3 bases and J by 0 bases, with 9 bases between them. The receptor was isolated from a human donor in good health (CMV status not recorded). Some clones in this sample may be carry-over from other donors' samples. The chain recombines TRBV7-9 with TRBJ2-7; D may be TRBD1 (6 bases). Sample: CD8+ T cells from cultured PBMCs, taken from culture after CMV antigen stimulation. The CDR3 spells CASSFRDNSYEQYF. CDR3 nucleotides: TGTGCCAGCAGCTTCCGGGACAACTCCTACGAGCAGTACTTC. The complete variable domain, with remaining parts taken from reference TRBV7-9 and TRBJ2-7, reads DTGVSQNPRHKITKRGQNVTFRCDPISEHNRLYWYRQTLGQGPEFLTYFQNEAQLEKSRLLSDRFSAERPKGSFSTLEIQRTEQGDSAMYLCASSFRDNSYEQYFGPGTRLTVT.